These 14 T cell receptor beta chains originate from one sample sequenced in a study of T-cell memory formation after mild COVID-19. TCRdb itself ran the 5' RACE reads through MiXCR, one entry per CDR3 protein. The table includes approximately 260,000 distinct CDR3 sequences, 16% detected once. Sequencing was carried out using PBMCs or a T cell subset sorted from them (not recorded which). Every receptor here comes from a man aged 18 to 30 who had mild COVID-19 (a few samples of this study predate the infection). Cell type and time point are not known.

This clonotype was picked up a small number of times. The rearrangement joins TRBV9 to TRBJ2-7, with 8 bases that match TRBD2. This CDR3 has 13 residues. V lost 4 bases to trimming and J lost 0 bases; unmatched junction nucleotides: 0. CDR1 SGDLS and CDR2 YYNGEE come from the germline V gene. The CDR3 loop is CASSRGGSYEQYF. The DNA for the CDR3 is TGTGCCAGCAGCCGGGGGGGCTCCTACGAGCAGTACTTC.

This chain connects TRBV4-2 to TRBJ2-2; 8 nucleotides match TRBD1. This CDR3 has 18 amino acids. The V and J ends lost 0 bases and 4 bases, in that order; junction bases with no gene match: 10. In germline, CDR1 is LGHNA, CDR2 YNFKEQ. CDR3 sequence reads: CASSQDVGQGSGTGELFF. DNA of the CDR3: TGTGCCAGCAGCCAAGATGTAGGACAGGGTAGCGGCACCGGGGAGCTGTTTTTT.

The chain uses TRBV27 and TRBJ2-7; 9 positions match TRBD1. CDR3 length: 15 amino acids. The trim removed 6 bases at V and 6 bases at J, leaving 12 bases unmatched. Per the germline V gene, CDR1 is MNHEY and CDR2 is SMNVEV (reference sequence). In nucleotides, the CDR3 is TGTGCCAGCAGCGGCGGGACAGGGTGGGATCGCGAGCAGTACTTC. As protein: CASSGGTGWDREQYF.

CDR3 amino acids: CASSLDIQENNEQFF. The CDR3 nucleotides are TGTGCCAGCAGCTTAGATATACAGGAGAACAATGAGCAGTTCTTC. The chain carries TRBV7-3 and TRBJ2-1, with D tentatively TRBD1 (5 bases). Germline-derived CDR1 and CDR2 are SGHTA and FQGTGA. The ends were cut back, 2 bases at V and 5 bases at J, with 13 bases in the middle. This CDR3 has 15 residues.

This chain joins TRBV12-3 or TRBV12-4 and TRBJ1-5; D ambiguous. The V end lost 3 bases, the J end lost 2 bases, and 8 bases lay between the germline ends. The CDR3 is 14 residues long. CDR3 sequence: CASSFRAGNQPQHF. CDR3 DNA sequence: TGTGCCAGCAGTTTCCGGGCGGGCAATCAGCCCCAGCATTTT.

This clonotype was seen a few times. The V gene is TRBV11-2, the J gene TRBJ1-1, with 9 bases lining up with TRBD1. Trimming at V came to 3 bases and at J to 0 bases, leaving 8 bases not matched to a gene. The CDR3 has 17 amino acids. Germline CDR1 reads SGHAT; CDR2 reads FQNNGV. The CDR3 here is CASSFEGQGSMNTEAFF. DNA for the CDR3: TGTGCCAGCAGCTTCGAGGGACAGGGATCGATGAACACTGAAGCTTTCTTT.

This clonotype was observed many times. The CDR3 bases are TGTGCCAGCAGCGTAGACCCACAGGGGCCTCGACCTGGCTACACCTTC. The encoded protein is CASSVDPQGPRPGYTF. The chain has TRBV9 and TRBJ1-2; 7 bases match TRBD1. With V trimmed by 0 bases and J by 7 bases, 12 bases remained unmatched. Germline V gene lookup returns CDR1 SGDLS and CDR2 YYNGEE. This CDR3 spans 16 amino acids.

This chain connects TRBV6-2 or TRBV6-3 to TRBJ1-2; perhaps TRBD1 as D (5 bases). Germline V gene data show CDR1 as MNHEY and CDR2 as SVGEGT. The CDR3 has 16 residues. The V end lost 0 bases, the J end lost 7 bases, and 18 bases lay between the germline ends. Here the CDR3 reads CASSYSWGRATVGYTF. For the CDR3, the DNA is TGTGCCAGCAGTTACTCGTGGGGCAGGGCCACTGTTGGCTACACCTTC.

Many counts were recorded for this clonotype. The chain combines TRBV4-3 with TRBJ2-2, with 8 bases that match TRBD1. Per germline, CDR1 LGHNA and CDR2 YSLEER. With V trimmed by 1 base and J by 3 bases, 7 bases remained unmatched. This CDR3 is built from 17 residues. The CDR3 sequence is CASSQGFRGLDTGELFF. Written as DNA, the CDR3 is TGCGCCAGCAGCCAAGGGTTCAGGGGGCTCGACACCGGGGAGCTGTTTTTT.

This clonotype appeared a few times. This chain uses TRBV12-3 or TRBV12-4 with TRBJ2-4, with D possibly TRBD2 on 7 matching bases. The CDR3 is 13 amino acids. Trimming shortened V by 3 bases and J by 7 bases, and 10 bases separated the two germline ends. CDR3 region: CASSLGGQNIQYF. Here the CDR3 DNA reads TGTGCCAGCAGTTTGGGGGGGCAGAACATTCAGTACTTC.

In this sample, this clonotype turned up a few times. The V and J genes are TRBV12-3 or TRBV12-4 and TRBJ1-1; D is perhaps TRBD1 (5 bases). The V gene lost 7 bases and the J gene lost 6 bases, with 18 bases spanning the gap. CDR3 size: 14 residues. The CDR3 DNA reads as TGTGCCAGCACCCCGGTCGGGGCGAGGGCTGAAGCTTTCTTT. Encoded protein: CASTPVGARAEAFF.

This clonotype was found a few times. The CDR3 sequence is CASSPSRSNVKLFF. The CDR3 coding sequence is TGTGCCAGCTCACCAAGCAGGAGCAACGTAAAACTGTTTTTT. The chain uses TRBV18 and TRBJ1-4; D not resolved. The germline V gene has CDR1 KGHSH and CDR2 LQKENI. There are 14 residues in the CDR3. Trimming cost V 2 bases and J 10 bases, with 14 bases left between them.

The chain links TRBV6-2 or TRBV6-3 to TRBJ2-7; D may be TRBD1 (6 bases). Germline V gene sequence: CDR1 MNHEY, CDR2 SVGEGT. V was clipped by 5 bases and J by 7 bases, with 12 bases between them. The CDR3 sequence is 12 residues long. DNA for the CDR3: TGTGCCAGCAGTCACAGGGCTGAAGAGCAGTACTTC. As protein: CASSHRAEEQYF.

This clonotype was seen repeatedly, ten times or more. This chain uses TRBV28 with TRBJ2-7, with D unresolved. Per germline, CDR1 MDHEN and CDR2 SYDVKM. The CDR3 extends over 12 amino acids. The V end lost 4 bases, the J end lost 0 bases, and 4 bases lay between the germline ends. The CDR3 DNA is TGTGCCAGCAGTTCCAGCTCCTACGAGCAGTACGTC. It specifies CASSSSSYEQYV.